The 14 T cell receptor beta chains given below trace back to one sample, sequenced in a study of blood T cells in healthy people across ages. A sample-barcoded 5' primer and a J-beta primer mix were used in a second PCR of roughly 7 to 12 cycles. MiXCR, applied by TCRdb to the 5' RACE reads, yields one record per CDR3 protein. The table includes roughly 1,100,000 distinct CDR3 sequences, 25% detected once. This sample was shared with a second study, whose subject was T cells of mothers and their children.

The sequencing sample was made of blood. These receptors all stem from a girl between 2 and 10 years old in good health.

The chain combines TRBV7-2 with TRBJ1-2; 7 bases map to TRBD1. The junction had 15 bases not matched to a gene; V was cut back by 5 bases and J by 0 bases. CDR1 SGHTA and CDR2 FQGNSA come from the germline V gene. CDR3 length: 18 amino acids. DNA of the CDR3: TGTGCCAGCAGCGTAAAATTATATCGGGACAGCTCTAACTATGGCTACACCTTC. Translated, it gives CASSVKLYRDSSNYGYTF.

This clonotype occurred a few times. The CDR3 here is CASSERDGYTF. CDR3 nucleotides: TGTGCCAGCAGTGAACGAGATGGCTACACCTTC. The chain carries TRBV25-1 and TRBJ1-2; D is ambiguous. Trimming stripped 2 bases from V and 6 bases from J, with 4 bases between. CDR1 is MGHDK and CDR2 is SYGVNS in the germline V gene. CDR3 size: 11 residues.

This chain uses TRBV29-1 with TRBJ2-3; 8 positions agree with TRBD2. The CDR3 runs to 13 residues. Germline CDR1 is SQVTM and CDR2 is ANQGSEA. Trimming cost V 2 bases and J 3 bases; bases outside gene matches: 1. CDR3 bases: TGCAGCGTTGAACAGCGGGAGACAGATACGCAGTATTTT. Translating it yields CSVEQRETDTQYF.

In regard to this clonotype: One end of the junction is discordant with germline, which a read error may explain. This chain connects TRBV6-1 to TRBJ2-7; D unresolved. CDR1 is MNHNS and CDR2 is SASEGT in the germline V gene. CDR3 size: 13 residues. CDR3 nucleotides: TGTGCCAGCAGTAAAGCCGGATACTACGAGCAGTACTTC. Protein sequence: CASSKAGYYEQYF.

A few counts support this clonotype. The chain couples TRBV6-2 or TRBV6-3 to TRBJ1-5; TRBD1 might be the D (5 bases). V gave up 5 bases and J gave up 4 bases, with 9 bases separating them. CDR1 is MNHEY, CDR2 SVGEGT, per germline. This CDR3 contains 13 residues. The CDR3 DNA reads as TGTGCCAGCAGTATGGGGGGTAATCAGCCCCAGCATTTT. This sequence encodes CASSMGGNQPQHF.

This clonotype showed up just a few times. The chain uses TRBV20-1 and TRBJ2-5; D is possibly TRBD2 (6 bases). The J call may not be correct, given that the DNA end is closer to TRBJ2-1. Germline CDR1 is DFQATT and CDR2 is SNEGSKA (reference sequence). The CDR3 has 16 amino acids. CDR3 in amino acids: CSARDRERPPYNEQFF. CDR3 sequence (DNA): TGCAGTGCTAGAGATCGGGAGCGGCCCCCCTACAATGAGCAGTTCTTC.

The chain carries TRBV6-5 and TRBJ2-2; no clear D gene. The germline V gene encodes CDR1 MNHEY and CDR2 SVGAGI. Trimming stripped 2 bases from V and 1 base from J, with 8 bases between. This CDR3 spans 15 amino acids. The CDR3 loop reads CASSYGYLNTGELFF. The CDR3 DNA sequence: TGTGCCAGCAGTTACGGGTACCTGAACACCGGGGAGCTGTTTTTT.

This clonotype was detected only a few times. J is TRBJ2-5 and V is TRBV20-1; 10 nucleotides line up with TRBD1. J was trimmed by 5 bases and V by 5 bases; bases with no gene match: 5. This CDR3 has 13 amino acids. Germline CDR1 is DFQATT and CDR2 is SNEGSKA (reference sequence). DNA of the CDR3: TGCAGTGCTGAGGACAGGGGGAGCGAGACCCAGTACTTC. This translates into CSAEDRGSETQYF.

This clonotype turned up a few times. Here the CDR3 DNA reads TGTGCCAGCAGCTTAGTTTCGCCTGAAAAACTGTTTTTT. Translated, it gives CASSLVSPEKLFF. V usage is TRBV7-2 and J usage is TRBJ1-4; D remains unclear. The germline gives CDR1 SGHTA, CDR2 FQGNSA. The CDR3 length is 13 residues. V lost 1 base, J lost 7 bases, and 7 bases lay in between.

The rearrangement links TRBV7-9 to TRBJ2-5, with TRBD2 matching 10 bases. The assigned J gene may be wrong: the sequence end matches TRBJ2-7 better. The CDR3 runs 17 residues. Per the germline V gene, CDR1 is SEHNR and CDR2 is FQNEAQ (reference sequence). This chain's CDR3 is CASSLEELAGNPYEQYF. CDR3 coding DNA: TGTGCCAGCAGCTTAGAGGAACTAGCGGGGAATCCCTACGAGCAGTACTTC.

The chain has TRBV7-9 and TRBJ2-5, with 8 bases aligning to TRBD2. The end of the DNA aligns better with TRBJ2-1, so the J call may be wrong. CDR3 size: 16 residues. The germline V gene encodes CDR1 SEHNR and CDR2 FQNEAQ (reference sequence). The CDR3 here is CASSLDPAGGGNEQFF. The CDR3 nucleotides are TGTGCCAGCAGCTTAGATCCGGCGGGAGGAGGGAATGAGCAGTTCTTC.

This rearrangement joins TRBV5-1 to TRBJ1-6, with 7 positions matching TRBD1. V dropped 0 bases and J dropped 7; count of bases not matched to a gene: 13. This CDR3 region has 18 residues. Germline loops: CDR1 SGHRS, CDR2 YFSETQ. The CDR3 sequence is CASSLVSGGSSLNSPLHF. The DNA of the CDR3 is TGCGCCAGCAGCTTGGTATCAGGGGGTAGTTCCCTGAATTCACCCCTCCACTTT.

CDR3 bases: TGCAGCGCCCCGGGGGCAGAGGGAGAGTTGGGGACCCAGTACTTC. This encodes CSAPGAEGELGTQYF. This sequence joins TRBV29-1 and TRBJ2-5, with D perhaps matching TRBD1 or TRBD2 (6 bases each). The CDR3 consists of 15 residues. Trimming cost V 7 bases and J 7 bases, with 25 bases left between them. Germline V gives CDR1 SQVTM, CDR2 ANQGSEA.

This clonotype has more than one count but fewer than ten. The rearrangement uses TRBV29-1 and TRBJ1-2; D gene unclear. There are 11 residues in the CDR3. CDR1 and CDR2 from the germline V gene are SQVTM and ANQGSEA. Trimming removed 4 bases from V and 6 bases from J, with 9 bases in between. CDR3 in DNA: TGCAGCGTTGCAGGCGTTGATGGCTACACCTTC. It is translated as CSVAGVDGYTF.